The text below deals with one T cell receptor beta chain. The antigen is unknown. Exposure to brentuximab vedotin varied, and each patient had relapsed following autologous stem cell transplantation. Germline-derived CDR1 and CDR2 are SGHRS and YFSETQ. This CDR3 region has 14 residues. With 2 bases removed from V and 0 bases from J, the gap between germline ends came to 3 bases. This sample stems from a study of PD-1 blockade in classical Hodgkin lymphoma. Study results and caveats: Diminished baseline TCR diversity has been reported in newly diagnosed patients relative to healthy donors. Those achieving complete response showed baseline diversity like newly diagnosed patients. Although disease activity or prior therapy may be involved, causes of the repertoire differences remain undefined.

Some clones are missing from TCRdb's copy, which holds only in-frame ones; the method was immunoSEQ multiplex PCR. The sample contains 20,000 to 25,000 clones, around three quarters of which appear only once. The clonotype was recovered from a human donor with classical Hodgkin lymphoma. This chain joins TRBV5-1 and TRBJ2-6, with D hard to call. The specimen comprised peripheral blood mononuclear cells (PBMCs), sampled before the second cycle of nivolumab. CDR3 in DNA: TGCGCCAGCAGCTTCGGCTCTGGGGCCAACGTCCTGACTTTC. It is translated as CASSFGSGANVLTF. Full variable domain (remainder filled in from reference TRBV5-1 and TRBJ2-6): KAGVTQTPRYLIKTRGQQVTLSCSPISGHRSVSWYQQTPGQGLQFLFEYFSETQRNKGNFPGRFSGRQFSNSRSEMNVSTLELGDSALYLCASSFGSGANVLTFGAGSRLTVL.